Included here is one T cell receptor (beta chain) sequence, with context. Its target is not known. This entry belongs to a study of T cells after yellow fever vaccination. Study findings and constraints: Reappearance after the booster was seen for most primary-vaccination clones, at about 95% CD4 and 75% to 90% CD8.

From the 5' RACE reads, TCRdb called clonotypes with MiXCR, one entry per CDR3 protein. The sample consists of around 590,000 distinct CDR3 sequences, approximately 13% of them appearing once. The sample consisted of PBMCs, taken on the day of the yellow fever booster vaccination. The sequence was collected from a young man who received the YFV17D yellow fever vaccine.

In DNA, the CDR3 is TGCAGTGCTCCTGGGGAGATTGCCACAGATACGCAGTATTTT. It codes for CSAPGEIATDTQYF. V gene TRBV20-1 combines with J gene TRBJ2-3; a possible D gene is TRBD2 (5 bases). Germline V gene sequence: CDR1 DFQATT, CDR2 SNEGSKA (reference sequence). CDR3 length: 14 amino acids. Trimming took off 5 bases at V and 2 bases at J, with 14 bases between the two ends.